This T cell receptor (beta chain) comes out of a study of a mutant IDH1 vaccine in newly diagnosed glioma. About the study: The therapy given earlier, which was standard therapy, consisted of radiotherapy, temozolomide, or both, and most of the patients received both.

On this clone itself: Its matching antigen is unknown.

Sequenced by immunoSEQ multiplex PCR; TCRdb stores in-frame clones only, minus some. Of 50,000 to 60,000 clones listed, roughly nine tenths are singletons. Germline V gives CDR1 SGDLS, CDR2 YYNGEE. Trimming cost V 0 bases and J 8 bases, with 15 bases left between them. CDR3 length: 15 amino acids. Study-level results: Immune responses arising from the vaccine appeared in approximately 93% of patients.

This sample's time point: week 11, during vaccination. Topical imiquimod accompanied each vaccine dose, which consisted of 300 ug of mutant IDH1 20-mer peptide. The V call is TRBV9, the J call TRBJ1-5, with D possibly TRBD1 on 5 matching bases. This TCR came from a man aged 45-60 years with glioma. Sample: PBMCs, taken from a glioma patient whose treatment included an IDH1 peptide vaccine. In DNA, the CDR3 is TGTGCCAGCAGCGTAGGAGGGCAGGGAGGGGAGCCCCAGCATTTT. Translated, it gives CASSVGGQGGEPQHF. Based on the CDR3 plus reference TRBV9 and TRBJ1-5, the full variable domain is DSGVTQTPKHLITATGQRVTLRCSPRSGDLSVYWYQQSLDQGLQFLIQYYNGEERAKGNILERFSAQQFPDLHSELNLSSLELGDSALYFCASSVGGQGGEPQHFGDGTRLSIL.